The subject of this entry is one T cell receptor beta chain. Clones were read by immunoSEQ multiplex PCR, and TCRdb kept only the in-frame ones, dropping some. Among around 30,000 clones listed, about 85% were seen once. This entry belongs to a study of PD-L1 blockade in urothelial cancer. Study background: Atezolizumab, begun by patients at some point between 2012 and 2014, was given at 1,200 mg intravenously every 3 weeks.

This sample's time point: peripheral blood 6 weeks after treatment start. CDR3 length: 19 residues. Trimming took off 0 bases at V and 3 bases at J, with 23 bases between the two ends. CDR1 and CDR2 (germline): SGHAT, FQDESV (reference sequence). The starting material was PBMCs, obtained around atezolizumab (anti-PD-L1) treatment. The genes are TRBV11-1 and TRBJ2-5, with TRBD1 as a possible D gene (5 bases). The receptor was derived from a man between 65 and 79 years old with urothelial cancer. CDR3 nucleotides: TGTGCCAGCAGCTTAGCAGGGGTCTCCTCGCGGCGAGACGAAGAGACCCAGTACTTC. This sequence encodes CASSLAGVSSRRDEETQYF.